A selection of T cell receptor beta chains follows, all from one sample in a study of shared T cell receptors in the human thymus. Produced via immunoSEQ multiplex PCR; TCRdb's table is partial and in-frame only. This table holds about 710,000 clones, around 87% found once. Separately, the same data were catalogued under a study of human thymus T cells.

Material for sequencing was thymocytes. Source of these receptors: a boy under two years old with a congenital heart defect. Both conserved end residues are part of each CDR3. D genes are given only for firm matches. Only part of the rows carry a size: once, few, many, or a class if the clone is expanded.

CDR3 length | D gene | clone size | J gene | V gene | CDR3 DNA | CDR3 protein
16 | . | . | TRBJ2-3 | TRBV10-3 | TGTGCCATCAGGTCAACCCCTCGGGCGGGGCCAGATACGCAGTATTTT | CAIRSTPRAGPDTQYF
17 | TRBD1 | . | TRBJ2-7 | TRBV28 | TGTGCCAGCAGTTTATGCAGCCGAACAGGGGGGTCCTACGAGCAGTACTTC | CASSLCSRTGGSYEQYF
16 | TRBD2 | few | TRBJ2-5 | TRBV4-1 | TGCGCCAGCAGCCAGCCTAGCGGGGGGGTCGGGGAGACCCAGTACTTC | CASSQPSGGVGETQYF
15 | TRBD2 | . | TRBJ2-3 | TRBV19 | TGTGCCAGTAGTATCGATGTAGCGGGGGCAGATACGCAGTATTTT | CASSIDVAGADTQYF
23 | TRBD2 | . | TRBJ2-3 | TRBV28 | TGTGCCAGCAGTCACCTCCCGGGACAGAAGAAGGAATTAGCGGGAGAGAGCACAGATACGCAGTATTTT | CASSHLPGQKKELAGESTDTQYF
13 | . | . | TRBJ1-6 | TRBV19 | TGTGCCAGTAGTCCTGGGGCCCATTCCCCCCTCCACTTT | CASSPGAHSPLHF
16 | TRBD2 | . | TRBJ2-3 | TRBV5-6 | TGTGCCAGCAGCTTCCCACTAGCGATAGGGACAGATACGCAGTATTTT | CASSFPLAIGTDTQYF
15 | TRBD1 | . | TRBJ1-2 | TRBV28 | TGTGCCAGCAGTTATCCCTCACAGGGGAACTATGGCTACACCTTC | CASSYPSQGNYGYTF
15 | TRBD2 | once | TRBJ2-7 | TRBV30 | TGTGCCCGGAGGGTTAGCGGGGGAAGCTCCTACGAGCAGTACTTC | CARRVSGGSSYEQYF
14 | . | . | TRBJ1-1 | TRBV6-5 | TGTGCCAGCAGTCAAACGGTACCGGGCACTGAAGCTTTCTTT | CASSQTVPGTEAFF
15 | . | . | TRBJ1-1 | TRBV6-1 | TGTGCCAGCAGTGAAGTGGGCTCGTCGAGCACTGAAGCTTTCTTT | CASSEVGSSSTEAFF